This T cell receptor (beta chain) came from a study of T-cell memory formation after mild COVID-19. Overall study results and limits: CD4/CD8 balance characterized clones contracting day 15 to 85, and CD4+ skew characterized later expanders. CD4+ clones that contracted lay mainly in CM and EM; CD8+ ones lay in EMRA.

With 3 bases clipped from V and 6 bases from J, the junction kept 7 bases outside the gene matches. Germline assignment: CDR1 ENHRY and CDR2 SYGVKD. The CDR3 spans 15 residues. TCRdb independently ran MiXCR on the 5' RACE reads; one entry per CDR3 protein. The table shows under 300,000 distinct CDR3 sequences, with over 15% occurring only once. Of note for this clonotype: Its matching antigen is unknown.

This clonotype was obtained from a man between 18 and 35 years old who had mild COVID-19 (a few samples of this study predate the infection). Cell type and time point are not known. The rearrangement links TRBV10-3 to TRBJ2-7, with 11 bases aligning to TRBD1. The specimen sequenced was PBMCs or a T cell subset sorted from them (not recorded which). For the CDR3, the DNA is TGTGCCATCAGTGACCCCGGGACAGGGGGGTTCGAGCAGTACGTC. Encoded protein: CAISDPGTGGFEQYV.